This is a list of T cell receptor beta chains from one sample in a study of blood T cell repertoires in COVID-19. Only in-frame clones appear in the TCRdb table, and some are missing; sequencing was by immunoSEQ multiplex PCR. In the table there are some 150,000 clones, about 90% of which are singletons. Material: peripheral blood. The receptors were gathered from a woman aged 55-70 years with acute or convalescent COVID-19. The CDR3 runs from the conserved cysteine through the conserved F or W. D genes are given only for firm matches. The size entry is marked missing in some rows and otherwise reads once, few, many or a size class.

V gene,D gene,clone size,J gene,CDR3 DNA,CDR3 protein
TRBV7-2,-,-,TRBJ2-3,TGTGCCAGCAGCTTAGATTCGGGAATGGATACGCAGTATTTT,CASSLDSGMDTQYF
TRBV7-7,-,-,TRBJ2-2,TGTGCTAGCAGCATCGGTCTCGGCGGGGCGAACACCGGGGAGCTGTTTTTT,CASSIGLGGANTGELFF
TRBV5-4,-,-,TRBJ2-6,TGTGCCAGCAGTTCCGGGTTGATAATCTCTGGGGCCAACGTCCTGACTTTC,CASSSGLIISGANVLTF
TRBV28,-,-,TRBJ2-1,TGTGCCACCCGAGCGGCCAGTGAGCAGTTCTTC,CATRAASEQFF
TRBV6-2/TRBV6-3,-,-,TRBJ1-2,TGTGCCAGCAGCGGCAGTAACTATGGCTACACCTTC,CASSGSNYGYTF
TRBV28,TRBD1,-,TRBJ1-5,TGTGCCAGCAGTTCCCCGGGACAGGGTGATCAGCCCCAGCATTTT,CASSSPGQGDQPQHF
TRBV24-1,TRBD2,-,TRBJ2-1,TGTGCCACCAGTGACCGACAACCCGGGGGGTCGATCAATGAGCAGTTCTTC,CATSDRQPGGSINEQFF
TRBV19,-,-,TRBJ2-7,TGTGCCAGTAGTACCCACAGGGAATCCTACGAGCAGTACTTC,CASSTHRESYEQYF
TRBV7-9,-,many,TRBJ1-4,TGTGCCAGCAGCTACGGGGGAACTAATGAAAAACTGTTTTTT,CASSYGGTNEKLFF
TRBV15,-,-,TRBJ1-5,TGTGCCACCAGCAGGAAAGCGGGTCAGCCCCAGCATTTT,CATSRKAGQPQHF
TRBV5-1,TRBD1,-,TRBJ2-6,TGCGCCAGCAGCCCTCGACAGGGGGCTGGGGCCAACGTCCTGACTTTC,CASSPRQGAGANVLTF
TRBV7-8,TRBD1,-,TRBJ1-5,TGTGCCAGCAGCCGACCCGGACAGGGTAGAAATCAGCCCCAGCATTTT,CASSRPGQGRNQPQHF